The 17 T cell receptor beta chains given below trace back to one sample, sequenced in a study of OX40 agonist ivuxolimab in advanced cancers. This table comes from immunoSEQ multiplex PCR, and its TCRdb copy is limited to in-frame clones, with some not included. Of tens of thousands of clones in the sample, 80% to 90% were seen once. Sequences were derived from CD4+ or CD8+ T cells sorted from blood, sampled in a trial of the OX40 agonist ivuxolimab. The receptors here all came from an adult with an advanced solid tumor such as melanoma, head and neck, liver or kidney cancer.

V and J are TRBV7-6 and TRBJ2-3; 7 bases agree with TRBD2. Germline CDR1 is SGHVS and CDR2 is FNYEAQ. The CDR3 sequence is 14 residues long. Germline trimming cut 1 base from V and 4 bases from J; bases unmatched to any gene: 2. CDR3 coding DNA: TGTGCCAGCAGCTTAGTCGGACTAGCAGATACGCAGTATTTT. This translates into CASSLVGLADTQYF.

The J gene is TRBJ1-4, the V gene TRBV18; no definite D call. Trimming took 4 bases from V and 7 from J, leaving 7 bases between them. Germline values: CDR1 KGHSH, CDR2 LQKENI. The CDR3 sequence is 12 residues long. This CDR3 is CASSRTVEKLFF. For the CDR3, the DNA is TGTGCCAGCTCACGGACGGTTGAAAAACTGTTTTTT.

This clone was detected once. This sequence joins TRBV5-4 and TRBJ2-2, with 10 bases aligning to TRBD1. The germline V gene encodes CDR1 SGHNT and CDR2 YYREEE (reference sequence). CDR3 size: 15 residues. V trimming: 3 bases; J trimming: 5 bases; junction bases outside the gene matches: 4. CDR3 region: CASSSGTGVTGELFF. In DNA form, the CDR3 reads TGTGCCAGCAGCTCCGGGACAGGGGTAACCGGGGAGCTGTTTTTT.

V gene TRBV5-4 combines with J gene TRBJ2-2, with TRBD1 matching 8 bases. CDR1 is SGHNT, CDR2 YYREEE, per germline (reference sequence). The CDR3 runs 16 residues. The trim removed 1 base at V and 4 bases at J, leaving 6 bases unmatched. The CDR3 reads CASSLKPGGITGELFF. CDR3 nucleotide sequence: TGTGCCAGCAGCTTGAAACCAGGGGGCATCACCGGGGAGCTGTTTTTT.

The chain couples TRBV11-2 to TRBJ1-2, with 7 nucleotides matching TRBD1. The J segment lost 2 bases and the V segment lost 0 bases, leaving 6 bases of the junction unmatched. The CDR3 spans 16 residues. Germline V gives CDR1 SGHAT, CDR2 FQNNGV. CDR3 sequence: CASSLEGDRSNYGYTF. The CDR3 region has the DNA TGTGCCAGCAGCTTAGAGGGGGACAGATCAAACTATGGCTACACCTTC.

V and J are TRBV6-1 and TRBJ2-3; D is possibly TRBD1 or TRBD2 (5 bases each). The CDR3 loop spans 13 amino acids. Trimming took off 2 bases at V and 5 bases at J, with 8 bases between the two ends. Per germline, CDR1 MNHNS and CDR2 SASEGT. The CDR3 bases are TGTGCCAGCAGTGAACAGGGAGAAGATACGCAGTATTTT. Translated, it gives CASSEQGEDTQYF.

The genes are TRBV10-1 and TRBJ1-5, with 7 nucleotides matching TRBD1. J was trimmed by 2 bases and V by 5 bases; bases with no gene match: 6. The CDR3 is made up of 15 amino acids. The germline V gene has CDR1 WNHNN and CDR2 SYGVQD (reference sequence). CDR3 residues: CASSRPGQRNQPQHF. DNA of the CDR3: TGCGCCAGCAGTAGGCCGGGACAGCGCAATCAGCCCCAGCATTTT.

Details on this clone: This same CDR3 is encoded by further DNA sequences in the sample. This rearrangement joins TRBV6-6 to TRBJ2-1; TRBD2 is a possible D gene (5 bases). V shed 6 bases and J shed 5 bases, with 17 bases lying between them. CDR1 is MNHNY, CDR2 SVGAGI, per germline (reference sequence). This CDR3 contains 15 residues. CDR3 in DNA: TGTGCCAGCAGCCGCACTAGTGGAGGTAACAATGAGCAGTTCTTC. This translates into CASSRTSGGNNEQFF.

The chain uses TRBV10-3 and TRBJ1-2; possible D gene TRBD1, 6 bases. Germline values: CDR1 ENHRY, CDR2 SYGVKD. CDR3 length equals 12 residues. Trimming removed 0 bases at V and 7 bases at J, with 6 bases between. CDR3 region: CAISESGAGYTF. The CDR3 DNA is TGTGCCATCAGTGAGTCGGGGGCTGGCTACACCTTC.

This chain joins TRBV9 and TRBJ2-1; D is unresolved. The CDR3 contains 15 residues. The ends were cut back, 0 bases at V and 3 bases at J, with 10 bases in the middle. Germline V gene data show CDR1 as SGDLS and CDR2 as YYNGEE. CDR3 in amino acids: CASSVVGEDYNEQFF. CDR3 bases: TGTGCCAGCAGCGTAGTAGGAGAGGACTACAATGAGCAGTTCTTC.

This chain connects TRBV5-8 to TRBJ1-2; D gene uncertain. V lost 7 bases to trimming and J lost 5 bases, with 18 bases between them. Germline CDR1 SGHTS, CDR2 YDEGEE. The CDR3 consists of 14 residues. The CDR3 loop is CASPSPGSFYGYTF. CDR3 sequence (DNA): TGTGCCAGCCCGTCTCCGGGATCTTTTTATGGCTACACCTTC.

This clone rates as medium-sized (0.01 to 0.1%). The chain has TRBV21-1 and TRBJ1-2; TRBD1, the D gene given by the table, was not confirmed from the DNA. TRBV21-1 is listed as a pseudogene. The CDR3 length is 14 residues. The CDR3 DNA reads as TGTGCCAGCAGCAAGGCCCCCCCCCAGGGTGGCTACACCTTC. Translating it yields CASSKAPPQGGYTF.

V gene TRBV19 combines with J gene TRBJ2-2, with D possibly TRBD2 on 5 matching bases. Germline V gene sequence: CDR1 LNHDA, CDR2 SQIVND (reference sequence). V was pared by 8 bases and J by 1 base, with 11 bases between. This CDR3 comprises 14 residues. The CDR3 is CASRLNWNTGELFF. The CDR3 nucleotides are TGTGCCAGTCGACTAAACTGGAACACCGGGGAGCTGTTTTTT.

This chain connects TRBV27 to TRBJ2-4; D is ambiguous. Germline CDR1 and CDR2: MNHEY and SMNVEV (reference sequence). Trimming cost V 9 bases and J 9 bases, with 3 bases left between them. There are 8 residues in the CDR3. The CDR3 DNA is TGTGCCAGGGGCATTCAGTACTTC. This codes for CARGIQYF.

J is TRBJ2-1 and V is TRBV21-1; TRBD1 is the table's D call and was not checked against the DNA. TRBV21-1 is assigned pseudogene status. This CDR3 spans 13 amino acids. This CDR3 reads CASRYNRGREQFF. As DNA, the CDR3 is TGTGCCAGCAGATATAACAGGGGAAGGGAGCAGTTCTTC.

The V call is TRBV6-5, the J call TRBJ2-7, with D maybe TRBD2 (5 bases). Germline V gives CDR1 MNHEY, CDR2 SVGAGI. This CDR3 has 14 residues. V lost 5 bases and J 4 bases, leaving 15 bases between the germline ends. The CDR3 nucleotides read TGTGCCAGCAGTGACGGGGTCTTACGTTACGAGCAGTACTTC. Translation: CASSDGVLRYEQYF.

The rearrangement joins TRBV6-1 to TRBJ2-5; D is undetermined. Per the germline V gene, CDR1 is MNHNS and CDR2 is SASEGT. The CDR3 totals 12 residues. V dropped 2 bases and J dropped 5 bases, with 6 bases sitting between them. The CDR3 is CASSELGETQYF. Written as DNA, the CDR3 is TGTGCCAGCAGTGAACTAGGGGAGACCCAGTACTTC.